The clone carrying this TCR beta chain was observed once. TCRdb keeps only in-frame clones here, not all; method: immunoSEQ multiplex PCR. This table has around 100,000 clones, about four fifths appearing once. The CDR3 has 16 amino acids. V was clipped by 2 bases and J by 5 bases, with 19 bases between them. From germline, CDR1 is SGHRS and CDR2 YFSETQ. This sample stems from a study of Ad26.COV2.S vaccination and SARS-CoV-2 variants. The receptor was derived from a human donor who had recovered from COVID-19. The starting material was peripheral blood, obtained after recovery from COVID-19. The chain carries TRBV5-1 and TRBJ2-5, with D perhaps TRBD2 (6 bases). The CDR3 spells CASSFLGGTRGETQYF. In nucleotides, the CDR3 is TGCGCCAGCAGCTTTCTAGGCGGGACCAGAGGGGAGACCCAGTACTTC.